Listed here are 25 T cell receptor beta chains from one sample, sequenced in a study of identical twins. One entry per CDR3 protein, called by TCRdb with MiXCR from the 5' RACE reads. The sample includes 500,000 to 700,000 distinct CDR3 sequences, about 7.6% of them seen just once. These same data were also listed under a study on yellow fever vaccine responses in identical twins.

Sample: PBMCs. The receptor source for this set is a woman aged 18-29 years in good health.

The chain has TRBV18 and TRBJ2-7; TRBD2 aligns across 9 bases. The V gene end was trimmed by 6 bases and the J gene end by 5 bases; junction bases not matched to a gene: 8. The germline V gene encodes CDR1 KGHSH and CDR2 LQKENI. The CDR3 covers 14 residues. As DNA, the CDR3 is TGTGCCAGCTCTCCCCTGGGCGGGAGGGACGAGCAGTACTTC. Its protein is CASSPLGGRDEQYF.

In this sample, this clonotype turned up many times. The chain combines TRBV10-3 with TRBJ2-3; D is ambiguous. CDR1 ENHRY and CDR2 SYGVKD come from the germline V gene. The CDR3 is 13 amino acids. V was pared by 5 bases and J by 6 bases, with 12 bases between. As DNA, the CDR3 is TGTGCCATCAGTCCCGGCTCGGTGGATACGCAGTATTTT. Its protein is CAISPGSVDTQYF.

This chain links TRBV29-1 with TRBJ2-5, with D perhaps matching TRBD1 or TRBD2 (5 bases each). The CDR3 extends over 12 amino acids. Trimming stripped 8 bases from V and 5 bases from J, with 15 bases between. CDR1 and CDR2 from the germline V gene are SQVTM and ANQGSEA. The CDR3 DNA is TGCAGCATCCTTGGGGGTGCGGAGACCCAGTACTTC. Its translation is CSILGGAETQYF.

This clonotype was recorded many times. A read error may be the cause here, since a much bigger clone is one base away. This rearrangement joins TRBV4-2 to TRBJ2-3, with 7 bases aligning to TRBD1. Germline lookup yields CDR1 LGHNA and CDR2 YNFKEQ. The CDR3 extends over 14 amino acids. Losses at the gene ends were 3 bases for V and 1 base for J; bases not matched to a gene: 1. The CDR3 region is CASSHGQGTDTQYF. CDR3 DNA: TGTGCCAGCAGCCACGGACAGGGCACAGATACGCAGTATTTT.

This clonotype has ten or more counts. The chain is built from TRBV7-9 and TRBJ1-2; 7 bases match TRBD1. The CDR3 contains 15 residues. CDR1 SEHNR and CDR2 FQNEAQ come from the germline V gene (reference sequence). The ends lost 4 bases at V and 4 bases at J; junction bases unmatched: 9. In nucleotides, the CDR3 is TGTGCCAGCAGCTCCCCTTACGGGACAGCCTATGGCTACACCTTC. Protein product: CASSSPYGTAYGYTF.

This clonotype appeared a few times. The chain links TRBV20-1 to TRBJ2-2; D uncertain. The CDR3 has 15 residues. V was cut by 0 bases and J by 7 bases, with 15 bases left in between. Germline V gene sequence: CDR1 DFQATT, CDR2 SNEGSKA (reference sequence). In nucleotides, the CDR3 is TGCAGTGCTAGAGAGGGTTTCCGTACCAACGGGGAGCTGTTTTTT. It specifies CSAREGFRTNGELFF.

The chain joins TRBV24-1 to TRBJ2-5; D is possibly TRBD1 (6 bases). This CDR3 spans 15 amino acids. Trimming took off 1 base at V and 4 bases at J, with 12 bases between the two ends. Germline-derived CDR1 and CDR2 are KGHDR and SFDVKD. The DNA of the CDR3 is TGTGCCACCAGTGATTTCAGGCAGGGGTCAGAGACCCAGTACTTC. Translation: CATSDFRQGSETQYF.

The chain's CDR3 is CAISEWDNEQFF. CDR3 sequence (DNA): TGTGCCATCAGTGAGTGGGACAATGAGCAGTTCTTC. This chain uses TRBV10-3 with TRBJ2-1, with unresolved D. Germline loops: CDR1 ENHRY, CDR2 SYGVKD. CDR3 size: 12 residues. V lost 1 base, J lost 5 bases, and 3 bases lay in between.

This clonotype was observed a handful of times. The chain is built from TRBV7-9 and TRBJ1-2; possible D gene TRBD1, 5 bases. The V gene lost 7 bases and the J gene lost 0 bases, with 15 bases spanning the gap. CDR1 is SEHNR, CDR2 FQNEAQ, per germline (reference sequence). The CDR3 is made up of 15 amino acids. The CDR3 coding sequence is TGTGCCAGCATTTCGACGACAGCCTCTAACTATGGCTACACCTTC. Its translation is CASISTTASNYGYTF.

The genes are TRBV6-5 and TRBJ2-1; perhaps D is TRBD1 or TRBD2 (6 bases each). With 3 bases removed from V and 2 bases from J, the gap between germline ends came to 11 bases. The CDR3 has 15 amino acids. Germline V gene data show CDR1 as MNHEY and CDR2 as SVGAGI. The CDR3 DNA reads TGTGCCAGCAGTTATAAGGGGGGTACCTACAATGAGCAGTTCTTC. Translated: CASSYKGGTYNEQFF.

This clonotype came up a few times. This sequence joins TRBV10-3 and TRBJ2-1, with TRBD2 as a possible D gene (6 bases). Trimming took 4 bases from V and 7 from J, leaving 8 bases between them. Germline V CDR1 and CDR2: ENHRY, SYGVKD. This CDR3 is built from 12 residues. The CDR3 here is CAISGGENEQFF. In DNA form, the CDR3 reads TGTGCCATCAGTGGGGGGGAGAATGAGCAGTTCTTC.

The CDR3 region has the DNA TGTGCCAGCAGTGGACAATTGACTAGCGTCACCGGGGAGCTGTTTTTT. Amino acid sequence: CASSGQLTSVTGELFF. The V gene is TRBV2, the J gene TRBJ2-2; 8 bases fit TRBD2. The length of the CDR3 is 16 residues. The germline gives CDR1 SNHLY, CDR2 FYNNEI. Trimming at V came to 4 bases and at J to 4 bases, leaving 8 bases not matched to a gene.

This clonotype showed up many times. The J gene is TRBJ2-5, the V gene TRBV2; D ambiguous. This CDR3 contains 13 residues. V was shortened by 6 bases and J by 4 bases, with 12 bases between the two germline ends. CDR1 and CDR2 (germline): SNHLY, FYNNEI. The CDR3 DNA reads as TGTGCCAGCAGACCAGCTGAAATAGAGACCCAGTACTTC. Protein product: CASRPAEIETQYF.

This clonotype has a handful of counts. CDR3 amino acids: CSASGRGGNNEQFF. The CDR3, as DNA: TGCAGTGCTAGTGGTCGGGGGGGTAACAATGAGCAGTTCTTC. The rearrangement links TRBV20-1 to TRBJ2-1; 8 bases match TRBD2. The CDR3 is 14 residues long. The J segment lost 5 bases and the V segment lost 3 bases, leaving 6 bases of the junction unmatched. CDR1 and CDR2 from the germline V gene are DFQATT and SNEGSKA (reference sequence).

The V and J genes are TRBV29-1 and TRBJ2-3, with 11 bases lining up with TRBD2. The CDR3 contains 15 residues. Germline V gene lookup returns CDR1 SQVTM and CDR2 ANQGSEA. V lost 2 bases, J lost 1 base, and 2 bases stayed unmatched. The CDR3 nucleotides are TGCAGCGTTGAACTAGCGGGGGGTCGCACAGATACGCAGTATTTT. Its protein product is CSVELAGGRTDTQYF.

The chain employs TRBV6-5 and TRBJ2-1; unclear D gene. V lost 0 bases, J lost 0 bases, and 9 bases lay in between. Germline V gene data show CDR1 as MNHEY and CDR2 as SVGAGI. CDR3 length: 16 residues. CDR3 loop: CASSYSDMNSYNEQFF. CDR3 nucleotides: TGTGCCAGCAGTTACTCAGACATGAACTCCTACAATGAGCAGTTCTTC.

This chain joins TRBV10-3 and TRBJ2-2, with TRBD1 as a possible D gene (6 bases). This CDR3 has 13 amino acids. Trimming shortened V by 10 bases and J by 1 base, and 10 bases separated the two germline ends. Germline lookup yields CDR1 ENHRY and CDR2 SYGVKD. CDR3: CATETGNTGELFF. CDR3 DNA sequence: TGTGCCACAGAGACAGGGAACACCGGGGAGCTGTTTTTT.

CDR3 amino acids: CASSQLQLGNNEQFF. The CDR3 DNA reads as TGCGCCAGCAGCCAACTACAACTAGGGAACAATGAGCAGTTCTTC. The V and J genes are TRBV4-1 and TRBJ2-1, with a weak D call TRBD2 (5 bases). The CDR3 spans 15 residues. V lost 2 bases to trimming and J lost 5 bases, with 13 bases between them. Germline V gene data show CDR1 as MGHRA and CDR2 as YSYEKL.

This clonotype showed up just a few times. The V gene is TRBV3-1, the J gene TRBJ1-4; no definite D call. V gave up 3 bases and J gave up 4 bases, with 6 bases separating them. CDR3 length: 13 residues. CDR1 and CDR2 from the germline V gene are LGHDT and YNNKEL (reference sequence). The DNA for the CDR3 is TGTGCCAGCAGCCAGCAGCTTAATGAAAAACTGTTTTTT. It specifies CASSQQLNEKLFF.

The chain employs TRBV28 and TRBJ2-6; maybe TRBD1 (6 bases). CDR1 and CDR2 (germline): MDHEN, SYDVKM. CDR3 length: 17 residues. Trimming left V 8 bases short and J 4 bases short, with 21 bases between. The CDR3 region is CASLGQGKFGGANVLTF. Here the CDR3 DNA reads TGTGCCAGCCTCGGGCAGGGGAAGTTCGGGGGGGCCAACGTCCTGACTTTC.

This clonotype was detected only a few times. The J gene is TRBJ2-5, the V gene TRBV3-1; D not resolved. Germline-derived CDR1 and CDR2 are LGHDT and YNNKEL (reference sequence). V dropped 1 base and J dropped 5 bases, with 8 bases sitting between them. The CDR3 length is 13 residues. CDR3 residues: CASSQGPMETQYF. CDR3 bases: TGTGCCAGCAGCCAAGGGCCCATGGAGACCCAGTACTTC.

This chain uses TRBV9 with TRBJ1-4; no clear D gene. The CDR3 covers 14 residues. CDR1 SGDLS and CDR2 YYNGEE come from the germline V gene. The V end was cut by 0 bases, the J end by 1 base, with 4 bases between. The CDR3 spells CASSVGGTNEKLFF. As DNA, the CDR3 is TGTGCCAGCAGCGTAGGGGGAACTAATGAAAAACTGTTTTTT.

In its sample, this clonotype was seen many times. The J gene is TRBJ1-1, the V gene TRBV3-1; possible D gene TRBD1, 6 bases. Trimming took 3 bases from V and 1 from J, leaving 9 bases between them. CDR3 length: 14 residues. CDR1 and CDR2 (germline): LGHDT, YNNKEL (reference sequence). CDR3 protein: CASSQGGPNTEAFF. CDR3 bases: TGTGCCAGCAGCCAGGGGGGGCCGAACACTGAAGCTTTCTTT.

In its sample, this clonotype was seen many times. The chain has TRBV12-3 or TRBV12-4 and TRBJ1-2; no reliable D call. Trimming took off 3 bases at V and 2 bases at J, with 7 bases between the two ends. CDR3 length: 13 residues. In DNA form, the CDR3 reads TGTGCCAGCAGTTTTAACGGAAACTATGGCTACACCTTC. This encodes CASSFNGNYGYTF.

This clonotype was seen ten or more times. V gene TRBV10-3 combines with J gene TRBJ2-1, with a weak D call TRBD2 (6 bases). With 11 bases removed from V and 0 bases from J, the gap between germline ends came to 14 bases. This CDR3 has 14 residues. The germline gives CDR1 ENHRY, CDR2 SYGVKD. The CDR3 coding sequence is TGTGCCTCGACGGGGGATGGCTCCTACAATGAGCAGTTCTTC. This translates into CASTGDGSYNEQFF.